Included here is one T cell receptor (beta chain) sequence, with context. Its specificity is unknown. Trimming shortened V by 6 bases and J by 4 bases, and 12 bases separated the two germline ends. Germline V gene lookup returns CDR1 DFQATT and CDR2 SNEGSKA (reference sequence). The CDR3 runs 12 residues. The record originates from a study of type 1 and type 2 diabetes patients. Whole-study context: Magnetic bead positive selection isolated CD4+ or CD8+ T cells from PBMCs.

PCR was run on genomic DNA. Amplification of the beta chain CDR3 used 30 forward and 13 reverse multiplex primers. One entry per CDR3 protein results from TCRdb running MiXCR on the multiplex PCR reads. This sample yields a few hundred thousand distinct CDR3 sequences, of which over 45% are seen a single time; 12% to 15% belongs to the top ten. Study-level findings and limits: Type 1 diabetes repertoires were significantly less diverse than type 2 diabetes ones.

This receptor was obtained from a man in his late teens or twenties with type 2 diabetes. Sequenced sample: peripheral blood mononuclear cells (PBMCs). This rearrangement joins TRBV20-1 to TRBJ1-2; D not resolved. DNA for the CDR3: TGCAGTGCCGACGGTAGAATCTATGGCTACACCTTC. This sequence encodes CSADGRIYGYTF.